This T cell receptor beta chain derives from a study of cytomegalovirus exposure and HLA in healthy donors. As for this clone: Its antigen is unknown.

The CDR3 totals 13 residues. Losses at the gene ends were 6 bases for V and 3 bases for J; bases not matched to a gene: 2. The germline gives CDR1 LNHDA, CDR2 SQIVND (reference sequence). Study-wide points: TCR beta sequences reportedly predicted the HLA-A and HLA-B alleles of most subjects accurately. A missense variant in DCLRE1C was later tied to TCR beta V- and J-gene trimming.

The PCR employed 60 Vbeta primers together with 13 Jbeta primers. Authors' data handling: As a later analysis found, there were roughly 80 million unique TCR beta chains, of which some 10 million were shared. This table comes from immunoSEQ multiplex PCR, and its TCRdb copy is limited to in-frame clones, with some not included. That table supplies the V and J calls and clone size; D and trimming were determined from the DNA. The sample lists 150,000 to 200,000 clones, roughly 87% occurring once. Sequenced: PBMCs. This TCR derives from a man aged 50 to 59 in good health and CMV-seronegative. V is TRBV19 and J is TRBJ1-5, with 7 bases fitting TRBD1. This chain's CDR3 is CASSGQDNQPQHF. CDR3 sequence (DNA): TGTGCCAGTAGCGGACAGGACAATCAGCCCCAGCATTTT.